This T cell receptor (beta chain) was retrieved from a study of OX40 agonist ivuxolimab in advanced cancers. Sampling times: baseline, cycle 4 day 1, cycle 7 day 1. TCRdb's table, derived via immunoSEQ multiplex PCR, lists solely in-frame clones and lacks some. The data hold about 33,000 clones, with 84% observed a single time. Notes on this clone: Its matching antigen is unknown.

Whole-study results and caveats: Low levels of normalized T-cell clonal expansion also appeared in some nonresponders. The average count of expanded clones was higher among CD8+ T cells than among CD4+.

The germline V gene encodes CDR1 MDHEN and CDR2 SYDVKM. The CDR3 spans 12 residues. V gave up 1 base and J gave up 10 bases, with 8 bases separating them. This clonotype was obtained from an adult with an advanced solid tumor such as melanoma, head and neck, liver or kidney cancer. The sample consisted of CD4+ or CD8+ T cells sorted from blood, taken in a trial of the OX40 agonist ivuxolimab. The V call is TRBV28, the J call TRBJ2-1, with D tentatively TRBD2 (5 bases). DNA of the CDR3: TGTGCCAGCAGTTTATCAGACTACGAGCAGTTCTTC. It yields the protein CASSLSDYEQFF.